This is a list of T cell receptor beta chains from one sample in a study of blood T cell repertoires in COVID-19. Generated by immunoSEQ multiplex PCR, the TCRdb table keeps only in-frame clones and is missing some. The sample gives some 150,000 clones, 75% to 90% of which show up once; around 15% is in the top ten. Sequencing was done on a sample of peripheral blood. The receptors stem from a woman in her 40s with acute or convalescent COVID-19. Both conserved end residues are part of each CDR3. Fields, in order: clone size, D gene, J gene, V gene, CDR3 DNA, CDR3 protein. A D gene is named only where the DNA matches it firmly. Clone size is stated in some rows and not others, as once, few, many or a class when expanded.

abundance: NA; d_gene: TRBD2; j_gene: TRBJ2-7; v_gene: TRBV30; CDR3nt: TGTGCCTTCATCGGACTAGCGGGAGTTCAGTACTTC; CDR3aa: CAFIGLAGVQYF
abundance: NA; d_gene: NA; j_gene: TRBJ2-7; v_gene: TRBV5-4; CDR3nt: TGTGCCAGCAGCTCCAGGGTAATTGGACACGAGCAGTACTTC; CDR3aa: CASSSRVIGHEQYF
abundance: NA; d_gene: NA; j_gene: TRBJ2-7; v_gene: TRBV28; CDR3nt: TGTGCCAGCAGTCTCGCCTACGAGCAGTACTTC; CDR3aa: CASSLAYEQYF
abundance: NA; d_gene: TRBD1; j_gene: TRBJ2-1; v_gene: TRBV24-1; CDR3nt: TGTGCCACCAGTGATTCCGGGACAGGGACCGATGAGCAGTTCTTC; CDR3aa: CATSDSGTGTDEQFF
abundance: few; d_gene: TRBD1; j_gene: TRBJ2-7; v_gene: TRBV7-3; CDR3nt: TGTGCCAGCAGCTTAGGGACAGGGGGCGGCTACGAGCAGTACTTC; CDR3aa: CASSLGTGGGYEQYF
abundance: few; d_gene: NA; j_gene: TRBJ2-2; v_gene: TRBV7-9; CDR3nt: TGTGCCAGCAGCTTAGGTGGCGAGCGTGGTCCCGGGGAGCTGTTTTTT; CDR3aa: CASSLGGERGPGELFF
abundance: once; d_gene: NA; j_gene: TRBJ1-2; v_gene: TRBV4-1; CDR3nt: TGCGCCAGCAGCCAAGAAATGTCCGGGAGTATATATGGCTACACCTTC; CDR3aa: CASSQEMSGSIYGYTF
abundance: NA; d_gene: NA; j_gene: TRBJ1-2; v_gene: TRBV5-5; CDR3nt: TGTGCCAGCAGCTTGCAAAATGTTGGCTACACCTTC; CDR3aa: CASSLQNVGYTF
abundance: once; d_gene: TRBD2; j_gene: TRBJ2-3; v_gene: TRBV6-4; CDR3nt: TGTGCCAGCAGTGACGGGCGGGGGGCAGATACGCAGTATTTT; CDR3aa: CASSDGRGADTQYF
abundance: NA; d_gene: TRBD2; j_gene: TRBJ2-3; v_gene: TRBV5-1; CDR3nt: TGCGCCAGCAGCCTGGGACTAGCGGGGAGAGGACTAACAGATACGCAGTATTTT; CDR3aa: CASSLGLAGRGLTDTQYF
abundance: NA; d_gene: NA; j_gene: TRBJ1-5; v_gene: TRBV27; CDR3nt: TGTGCCAGCAGTTTATCAGCCCAGGGGAGGGTAAATCAGCCCCAGCATTTT; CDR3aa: CASSLSAQGRVNQPQHF
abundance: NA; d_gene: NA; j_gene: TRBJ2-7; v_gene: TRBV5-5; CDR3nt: TGTGCCAGTCCCTCCACGGGCGAGCAGTACTTC; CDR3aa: CASPSTGEQYF
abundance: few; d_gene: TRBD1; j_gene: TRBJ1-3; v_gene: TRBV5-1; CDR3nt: TGCGCCAGCAGCTTGGCAGGGGGCCAGGGAAACACCATATATTTT; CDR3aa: CASSLAGGQGNTIYF
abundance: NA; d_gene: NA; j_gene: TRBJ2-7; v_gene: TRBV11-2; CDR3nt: TGTGCCAGCAGCTTATCACAGCTTAACGAGCAGTACTTC; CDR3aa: CASSLSQLNEQYF
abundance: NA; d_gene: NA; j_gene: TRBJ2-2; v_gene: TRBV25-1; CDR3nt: TGTGCCAGCAGTGAACTGACAGGAACAATATTCACCGGGGAGCTGTTTTTT; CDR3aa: CASSELTGTIFTGELFF
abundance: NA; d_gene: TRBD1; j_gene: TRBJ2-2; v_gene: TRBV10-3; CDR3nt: TGTGCCATCCTAGTTTTTGGGACAGGGCCTAACACCGGGGAGCTGTTTTTT; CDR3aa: CAILVFGTGPNTGELFF
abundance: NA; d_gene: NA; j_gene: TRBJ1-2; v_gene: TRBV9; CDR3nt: TGTGCCAGCAGCCGGGATGTCGGTGGCTACACCTTC; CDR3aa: CASSRDVGGYTF
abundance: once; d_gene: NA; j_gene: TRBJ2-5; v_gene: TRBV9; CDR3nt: TGTGCCAGCAGCCCATGGGGGGGGGCCTTAATCAACTTC; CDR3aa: CASSPWGGALINF
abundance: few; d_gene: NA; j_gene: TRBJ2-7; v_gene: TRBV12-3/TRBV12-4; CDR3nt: TGTGCCAGCAGTTTATCTTACTACGAGCAGTACTTC; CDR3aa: CASSLSYYEQYF
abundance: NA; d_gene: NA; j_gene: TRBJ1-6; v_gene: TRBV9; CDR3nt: TGTGCCAGCAGCGATGGCATATCCGGGGCCCTCCACTTT; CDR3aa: CASSDGISGALHF
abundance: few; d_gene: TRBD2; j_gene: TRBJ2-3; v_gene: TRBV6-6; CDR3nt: TGTGCCAGCAGTCCTCTAGCGGGGGCCGAATTTAGCACAGATACGCAGTATTTT; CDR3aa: CASSPLAGAEFSTDTQYF
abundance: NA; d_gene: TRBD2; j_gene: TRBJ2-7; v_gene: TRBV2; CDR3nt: TGTGCCAGCAGTTACGTCGGAGGGAGGGACGAGCAGTACTTC; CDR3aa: CASSYVGGRDEQYF
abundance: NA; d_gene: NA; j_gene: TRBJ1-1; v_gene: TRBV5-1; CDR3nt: TGCGCCAGCAGCTCGGGTCTTAACCCTGAAGCTTTCTTT; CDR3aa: CASSSGLNPEAFF
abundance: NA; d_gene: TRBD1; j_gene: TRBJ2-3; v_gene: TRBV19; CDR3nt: TGTGCCAGTAGCCCCCGAGGGGGCGCAGCAGATACGCAGTATTTT; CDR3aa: CASSPRGGAADTQYF
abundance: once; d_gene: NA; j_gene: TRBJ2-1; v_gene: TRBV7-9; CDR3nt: TGTGCCAGCAGCTTCTATACAGGTTACAATGAGGAGCAGTTCTTC; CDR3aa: CASSFYTGYNEEQFF
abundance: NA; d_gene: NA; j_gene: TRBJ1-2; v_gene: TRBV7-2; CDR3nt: TGTGCCAGCAGCTTAGTAAAGGGGAATGGCTACACCTTC; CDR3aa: CASSLVKGNGYTF
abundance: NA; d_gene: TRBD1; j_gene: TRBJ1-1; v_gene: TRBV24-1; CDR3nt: TGTGCCACCAGTGATTCTGAGGGGGCGCGAATCGCTTTCTTT; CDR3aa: CATSDSEGARIAFF
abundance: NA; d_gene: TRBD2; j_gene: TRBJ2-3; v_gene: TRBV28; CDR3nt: TGTGCCAGCAATTGGCGGGGGGGCCGGGATACGCAGTATTTT; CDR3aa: CASNWRGGRDTQYF
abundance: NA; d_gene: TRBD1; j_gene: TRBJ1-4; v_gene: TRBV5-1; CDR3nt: TGCGCCAGCAGCTTACCGGGACAGGGTAATGAAAAACTGTTTTTT; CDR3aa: CASSLPGQGNEKLFF
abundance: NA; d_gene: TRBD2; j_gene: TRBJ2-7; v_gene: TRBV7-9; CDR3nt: TGTGCCAGCAGCCGGCGAGGAGTACCGGGACTAGCGGAGACCTACGAGCAGTACTTC; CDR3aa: CASSRRGVPGLAETYEQYF
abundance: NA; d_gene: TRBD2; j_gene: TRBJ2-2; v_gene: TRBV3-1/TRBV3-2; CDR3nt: TGTGCCAGCAGCCAAGTATTAGCGGGAGGGCCAAACGGGGAGCTGTTTTTT; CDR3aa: CASSQVLAGGPNGELFF
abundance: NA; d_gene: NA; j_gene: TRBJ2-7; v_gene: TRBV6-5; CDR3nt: TGTGCCAGCAGTCACCAAGCTACTAGACCCTACGAGCAGTACTTC; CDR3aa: CASSHQATRPYEQYF
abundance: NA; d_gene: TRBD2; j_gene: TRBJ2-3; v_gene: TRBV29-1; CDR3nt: TGCAGCATCATAGCGGGGTGGAGCACAGATACGCAGTATTTT; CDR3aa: CSIIAGWSTDTQYF
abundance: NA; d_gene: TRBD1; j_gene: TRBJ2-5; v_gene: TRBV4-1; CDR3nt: TGCGCCAGCAGCCAAGCTAGGGGACAGGGGTGGGCAGAGACCCAGTACTTC; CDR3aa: CASSQARGQGWAETQYF
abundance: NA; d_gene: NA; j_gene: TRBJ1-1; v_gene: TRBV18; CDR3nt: TGTGCCAGCTCACCTGGGCCGGCCGGGGACACTGAAGCTTTCTTT; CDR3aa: CASSPGPAGDTEAFF
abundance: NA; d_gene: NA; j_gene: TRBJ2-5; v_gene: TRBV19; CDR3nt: TGTGCCAGTAGTATTTCGGGGAGTGACTTTTTCATTCCAGAGACCCAGTACTTC; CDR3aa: CASSISGSDFFIPETQYF
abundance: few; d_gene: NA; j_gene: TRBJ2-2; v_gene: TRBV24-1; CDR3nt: TGTGCCACCAGTGATTTGTCCAGGGGAGTGAACGGGGAGCTGTTTTTT; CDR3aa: CATSDLSRGVNGELFF
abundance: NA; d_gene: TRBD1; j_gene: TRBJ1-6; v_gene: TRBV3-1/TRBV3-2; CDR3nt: TGTGCCAGCAGCCAAGATCTGACAGGGGGCGCAGGGAATTCACCCCTCCACTTT; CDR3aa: CASSQDLTGGAGNSPLHF
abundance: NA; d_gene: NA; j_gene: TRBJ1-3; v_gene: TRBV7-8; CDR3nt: TGTGCCAGCAGCCTAATCCCCAGTGGAGGTGGAAACACCATATATTTT; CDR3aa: CASSLIPSGGGNTIYF
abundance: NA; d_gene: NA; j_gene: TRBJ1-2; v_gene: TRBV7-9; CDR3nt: TGTGCCAGCAGCTCAGGGGTGAACTATGGCTACACCTTC; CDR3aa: CASSSGVNYGYTF
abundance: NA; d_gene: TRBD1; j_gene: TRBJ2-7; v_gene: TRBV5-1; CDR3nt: TGCGCCAGCAGTCAGGGGGCTTCCTACGAGCAGTACTTC; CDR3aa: CASSQGASYEQYF
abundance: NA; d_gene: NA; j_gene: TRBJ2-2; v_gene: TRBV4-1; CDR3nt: TGCGCCAGCAGCCAGGCAGGGGCGAACACCGGGGAGCTGTTTTTT; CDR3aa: CASSQAGANTGELFF
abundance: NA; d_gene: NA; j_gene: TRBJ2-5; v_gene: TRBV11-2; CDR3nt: TGTGCCAGCAGCTCTATGGGGGGGCCGCGAGAGACCCAGTACTTC; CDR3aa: CASSSMGGPRETQYF
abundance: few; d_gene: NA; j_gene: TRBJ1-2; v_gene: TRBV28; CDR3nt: TGTGCCAGCAGTTTTTATCAGGGAGGCGTTGGCTACACCTTC; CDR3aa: CASSFYQGGVGYTF
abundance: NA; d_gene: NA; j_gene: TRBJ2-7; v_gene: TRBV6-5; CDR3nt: TGTGCCAGCAGTCCCCGGGACAATTCGGCCTACGAGCAGTACTTC; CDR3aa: CASSPRDNSAYEQYF
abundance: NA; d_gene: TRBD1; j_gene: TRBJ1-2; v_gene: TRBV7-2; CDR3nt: TGTGCCAGCAGCGTAGACGCCTGGGACAGTGAGGTCTATGGCTACACCTTC; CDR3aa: CASSVDAWDSEVYGYTF